A few counts support the clone carrying this T cell receptor beta chain. What it recognizes is unknown. This record comes from a study of T-cell memory formation after mild COVID-19. After 5'RACE with constant-segment primers, TCR alpha and TCR beta cDNA libraries carrying sample barcodes and UMIs were obtained. MiXCR was run by TCRdb on the 5' RACE reads, yielding one entry per CDR3 protein. The sample has fewer than 250,000 distinct CDR3 sequences, about 10% seen once. V shed 2 bases and J shed 7 bases, with 8 bases lying between them. The CDR3 is 12 residues long. Germline lookup yields CDR1 MDHEN and CDR2 SYDVKM. Study-wide results and limits: The authors did not confirm SARS-CoV-2 specificity of second-wave clones peaking day 37.

The chain uses TRBV28 and TRBJ1-2; D is uncertain. Sequenced sample: PBMCs or a T cell subset sorted from them (not recorded which). This clonotype was obtained from a man younger than 35 who had mild COVID-19 (a few samples of this study predate the infection). Cell type and time point are not known. CDR3 sequence (DNA): TGTGCCAGCAGTTTAACTGGGGTTGGCTACACCTTC. Its translation: CASSLTGVGYTF.